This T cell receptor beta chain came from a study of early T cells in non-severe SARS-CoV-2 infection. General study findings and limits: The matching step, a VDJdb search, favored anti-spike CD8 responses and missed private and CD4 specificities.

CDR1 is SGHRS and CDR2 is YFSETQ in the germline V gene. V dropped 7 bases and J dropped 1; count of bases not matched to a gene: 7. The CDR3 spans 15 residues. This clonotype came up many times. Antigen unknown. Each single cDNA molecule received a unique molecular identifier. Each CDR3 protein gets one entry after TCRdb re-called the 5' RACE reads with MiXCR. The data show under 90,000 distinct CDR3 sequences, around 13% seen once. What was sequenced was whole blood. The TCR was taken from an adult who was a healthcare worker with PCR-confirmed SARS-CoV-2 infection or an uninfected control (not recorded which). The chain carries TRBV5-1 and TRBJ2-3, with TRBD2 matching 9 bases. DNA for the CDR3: TGCGCCAGCGGCACAAGCGGGGGGCGCACAGATACGCAGTATTTT. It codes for CASGTSGGRTDTQYF.